Listed below are T cell receptor beta chains from one sample, sequenced in a study of low-dose radiotherapy and immunotherapy resistance in tumors. TCRdb reprocessed the reads via MiXCR and lists one record per CDR3 protein. The sample includes tens of thousands of distinct CDR3 sequences, 25% to 30% of them seen just once. The source was PBMCs, collected after low-dose radiotherapy plus immunotherapy. Receptors originate from a male donor with prostate cancer. Each CDR3 is given with its conserved first and last residue.

>TRBV12-3/TRBV12-4|TRBJ2-2
CASSPRRVAMGTGELFF
>TRBV5-1|TRBJ2-4
CASSWSGQGRSKNIQYF
>TRBV11-2|TRBJ2-1
CASSLDASGREQFF
>TRBV5-1|TRBJ1-1
CASSFDMNTEAFF
>TRBV7-9|TRBJ2-5
CASSLAVSGGYQETQYF
>TRBV7-2|TRBJ2-3
CASSLDLQFTDTQYF
>TRBV9|TRBJ2-5
CARAIGRAQETQYF
>TRBV10-1|TRBJ2-3
CASSEKGLAVSDTQYF
>TRBV20-1|TRBJ2-7
CSARFGLVSEQYF
>TRBV7-8|TRBJ2-7
CASSLGSGTLYEQYF
>TRBV7-9|TRBJ1-2
CASSSHRDRGNLDYGYTF
>TRBV3-1|TRBJ2-1
CASSQMTSGGNEQFF
>TRBV5-1|TRBJ2-5
CASSFRGSPPETQYF
>TRBV5-1|TRBJ2-5
CASSWGGTEQETQYF
>TRBV28|TRBJ2-7
CASNGVFRRGEQYF
>TRBV6-7|TRBJ2-7
CASSYESYSYEQYF
>TRBV20-1|TRBJ2-1
CSARTSGSYNEQFF
>TRBV30|TRBJ2-1
CAYGQGPGNEQFF
>TRBV5-6|TRBJ2-3
CASSLVSGGLTDTQYF
>TRBV5-1|TRBJ1-1
CASSSGQLNTEAFF
>TRBV6-8|TRBJ2-6
CASSPRGSGANVLTF
>TRBV2|TRBJ2-7
CASNPDRGWIEQYF
>TRBV20-1|TRBJ1-2
CSAIAGNANYGYTF
>TRBV14|TRBJ2-1
CASSLSGRVGGNEQFF
>TRBV7-9|TRBJ2-7
CASGREGNEQYF